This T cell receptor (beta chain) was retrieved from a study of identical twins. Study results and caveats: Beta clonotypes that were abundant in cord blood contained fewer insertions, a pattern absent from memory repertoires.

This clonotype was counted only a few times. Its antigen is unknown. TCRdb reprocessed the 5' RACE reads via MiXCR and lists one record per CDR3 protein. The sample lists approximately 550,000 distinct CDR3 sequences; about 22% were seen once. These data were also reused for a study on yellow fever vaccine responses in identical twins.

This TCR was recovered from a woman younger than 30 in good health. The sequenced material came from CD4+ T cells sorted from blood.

For the CDR3, the DNA is TGCGCCAGCAGCACTGGTTATAGGACAGTTGTCGAGGAAGAGACCCAGTACTTC. Translation gives CASSTGYRTVVEEETQYF. The rearrangement uses TRBV5-1 and TRBJ2-5; possibly TRBD1 for D (6 bases). Germline loops: CDR1 SGHRS, CDR2 YFSETQ. The CDR3 extends over 18 amino acids. The ends were cut back, 4 bases at V and 3 bases at J, with 25 bases in the middle.